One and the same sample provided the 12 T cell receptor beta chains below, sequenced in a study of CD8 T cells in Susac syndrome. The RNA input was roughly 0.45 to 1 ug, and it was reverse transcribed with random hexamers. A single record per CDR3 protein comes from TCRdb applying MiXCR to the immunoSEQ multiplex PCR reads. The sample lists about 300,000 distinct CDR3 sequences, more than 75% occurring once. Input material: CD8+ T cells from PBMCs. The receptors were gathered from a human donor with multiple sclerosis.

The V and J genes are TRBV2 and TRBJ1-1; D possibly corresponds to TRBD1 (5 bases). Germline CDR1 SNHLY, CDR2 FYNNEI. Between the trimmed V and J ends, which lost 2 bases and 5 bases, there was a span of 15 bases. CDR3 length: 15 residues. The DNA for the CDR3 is TGTGCCAGCAGTGAAACGAGGGGCTATAGAACTGAAGCTTTCTTT. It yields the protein CASSETRGYRTEAFF.

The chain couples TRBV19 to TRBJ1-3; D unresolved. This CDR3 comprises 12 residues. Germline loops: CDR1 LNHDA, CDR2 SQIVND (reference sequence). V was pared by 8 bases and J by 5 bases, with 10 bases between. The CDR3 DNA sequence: TGTGCCAGTCGCCCCGGAAGAAACACCATATATTTT. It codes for CASRPGRNTIYF.

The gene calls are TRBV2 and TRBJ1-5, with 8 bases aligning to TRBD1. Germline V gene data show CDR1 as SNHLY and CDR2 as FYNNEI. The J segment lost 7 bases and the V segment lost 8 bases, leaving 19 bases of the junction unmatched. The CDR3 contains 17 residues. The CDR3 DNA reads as TGTGCCAGCGGGGGGGCTAGACAGGGGCGTGGGTTGCAGCCCCAGCATTTT. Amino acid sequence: CASGGARQGRGLQPQHF. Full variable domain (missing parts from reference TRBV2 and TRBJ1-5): EPEVTQTPSHQVTQMGQEVILRCVPISNHLYFYWYRQILGQKVEFLVSFYNNEISEKSEIFDDQFSVERPDGSNFTLKIRSTKLEDSAMYFCASGGARQGRGLQPQHFGDGTRLSIL.

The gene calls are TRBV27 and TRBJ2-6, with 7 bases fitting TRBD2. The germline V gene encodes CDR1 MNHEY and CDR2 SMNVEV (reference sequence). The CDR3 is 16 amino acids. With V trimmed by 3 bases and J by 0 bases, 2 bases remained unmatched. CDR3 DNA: TGTGCCAGCAGTTTTGGGGGGGGCTCTGGGGCCAACGTCCTGACTTTC. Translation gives CASSFGGGSGANVLTF.

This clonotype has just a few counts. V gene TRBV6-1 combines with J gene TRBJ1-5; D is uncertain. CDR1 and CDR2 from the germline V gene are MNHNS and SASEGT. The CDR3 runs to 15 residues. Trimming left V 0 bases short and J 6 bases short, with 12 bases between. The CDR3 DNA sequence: TGTGCCAGCAGTGAAGCAGGGTTGGTGACTCAGCCCCAGCATTTT. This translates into CASSEAGLVTQPQHF.

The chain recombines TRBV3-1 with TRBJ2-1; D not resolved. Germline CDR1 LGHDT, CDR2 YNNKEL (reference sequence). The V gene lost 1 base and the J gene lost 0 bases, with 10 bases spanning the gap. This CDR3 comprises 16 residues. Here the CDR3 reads CASSQVLHSSYNEQFF. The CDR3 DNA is TGTGCCAGCAGCCAAGTCCTGCATAGCTCCTACAATGAGCAGTTCTTC.

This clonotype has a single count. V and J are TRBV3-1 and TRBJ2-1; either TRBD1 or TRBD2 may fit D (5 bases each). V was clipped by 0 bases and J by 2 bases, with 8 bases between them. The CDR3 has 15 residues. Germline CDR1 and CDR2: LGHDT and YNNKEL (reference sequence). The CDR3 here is CASSQDGTAYNEQFF. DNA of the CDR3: TGTGCCAGCAGCCAAGACGGGACGGCCTACAATGAGCAGTTCTTC.

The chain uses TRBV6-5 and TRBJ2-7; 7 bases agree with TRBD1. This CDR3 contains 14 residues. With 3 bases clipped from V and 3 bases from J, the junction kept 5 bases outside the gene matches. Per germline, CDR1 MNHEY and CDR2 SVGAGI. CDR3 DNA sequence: TGTGCCAGCAGTTATGACCGGGACAGCTACGAGCAGTACTTC. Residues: CASSYDRDSYEQYF.

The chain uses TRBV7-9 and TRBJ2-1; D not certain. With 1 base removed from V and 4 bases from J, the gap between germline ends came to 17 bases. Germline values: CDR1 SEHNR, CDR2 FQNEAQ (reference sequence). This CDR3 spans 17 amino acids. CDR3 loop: CASSLGAHPSEYNEQFF. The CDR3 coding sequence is TGTGCCAGCAGCTTAGGGGCCCATCCTTCCGAATACAATGAGCAGTTCTTC.

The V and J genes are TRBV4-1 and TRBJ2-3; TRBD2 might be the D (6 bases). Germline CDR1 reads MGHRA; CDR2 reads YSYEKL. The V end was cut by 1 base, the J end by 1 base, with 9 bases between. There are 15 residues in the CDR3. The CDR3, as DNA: TGCGCCAGCAGCCAAGGGGAGGCCGGCACAGATACGCAGTATTTT. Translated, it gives CASSQGEAGTDTQYF.

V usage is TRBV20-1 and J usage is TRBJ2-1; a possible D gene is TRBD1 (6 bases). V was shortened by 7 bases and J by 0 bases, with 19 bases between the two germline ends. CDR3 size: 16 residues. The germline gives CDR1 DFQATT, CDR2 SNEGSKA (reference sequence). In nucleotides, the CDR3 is TGCAGTGGGTGGACAGAAGAATCAAGCTCCTACAATGAGCAGTTCTTC. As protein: CSGWTEESSSYNEQFF.

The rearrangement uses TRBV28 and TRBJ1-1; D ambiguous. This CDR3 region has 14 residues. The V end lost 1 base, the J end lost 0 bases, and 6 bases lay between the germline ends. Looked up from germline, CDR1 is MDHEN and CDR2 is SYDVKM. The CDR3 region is CASSLFPMNTEAFF. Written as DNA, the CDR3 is TGTGCCAGCAGTTTATTTCCTATGAACACTGAAGCTTTCTTT.